The present TCR beta chain was sequenced within a study of glioma-infiltrating T cells after dendritic cell vaccination. The time point was: after dendritic cell vaccination, including at tumor progression/relapse. The protocol was immunoSEQ multiplex PCR, while the TCRdb copy is restricted to in-frame clones and leaves out a portion. This sample has roughly 100,000 clones, with nearly 90% found just once. CDR3 length: 18 amino acids. The V gene end was trimmed by 0 bases and the J gene end by 4 bases; junction bases not matched to a gene: 10. Looked up from germline, CDR1 is SEHNR and CDR2 is FQNEAQ (reference sequence).

The sample consisted of blood, taken after dendritic cell vaccination. This rearrangement joins TRBV7-9 to TRBJ2-3; 10 bases fit TRBD2. This receptor was taken from a human donor with glioblastoma. CDR3 loop: CASSLALGLAGESDTQYF. In DNA, the CDR3 is TGTGCCAGCAGCTTAGCGCTGGGGCTAGCGGGAGAATCAGATACGCAGTATTTT.